This TCR beta chain is from a study of cytomegalovirus exposure and HLA in healthy donors. 60 Vbeta and 13 Jbeta primers were used in PCR. Libraries were prepared by immunoSEQ multiplex PCR; TCRdb keeps only in-frame clonotypes and omits some of them. The sample carries around 99,000 clones, 60% to 80% recorded once. Germline CDR1 is LGHNA and CDR2 is YSLEER. This CDR3 has 16 residues. The V segment lost 1 base and the J segment 8 bases; nucleotides outside the gene matches: 9. Study outcomes and limitations: TCR beta V- and J-gene trimming, according to a later analysis, was linked to a missense DCLRE1C variant.

Details on this clone: Antigen specificity is unknown.

The source is a woman aged 30 to 39 in good health and CMV-seronegative. This chain joins TRBV4-3 and TRBJ2-1; 9 bases are a match to TRBD2. Sequenced material: PBMCs. DNA for the CDR3: TGCGCCAGCAGCCAAGCCCCGGGACTAGCTGGCGATGAGCAGTTCTTC. Its translation: CASSQAPGLAGDEQFF.